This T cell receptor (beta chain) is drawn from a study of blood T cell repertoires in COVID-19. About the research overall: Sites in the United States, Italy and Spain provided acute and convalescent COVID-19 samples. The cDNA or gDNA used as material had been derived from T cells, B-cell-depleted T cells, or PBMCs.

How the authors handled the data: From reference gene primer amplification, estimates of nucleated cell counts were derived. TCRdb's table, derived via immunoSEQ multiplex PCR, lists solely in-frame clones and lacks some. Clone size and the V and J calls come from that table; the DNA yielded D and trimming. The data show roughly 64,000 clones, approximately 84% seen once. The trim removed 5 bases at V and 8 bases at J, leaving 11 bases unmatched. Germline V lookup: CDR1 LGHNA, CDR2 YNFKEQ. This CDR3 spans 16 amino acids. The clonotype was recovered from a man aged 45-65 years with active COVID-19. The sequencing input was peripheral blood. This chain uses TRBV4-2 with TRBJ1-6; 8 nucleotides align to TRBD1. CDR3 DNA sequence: TGTGCCAGCAGCGGGTGGACAGGGAGAGTAGATTCACCCCTCCACTTT. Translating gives CASSGWTGRVDSPLHF.